The 25 T cell receptor beta chains reported below all come from one sample, sequenced in a study of blood T cells in healthy people across ages. A J-beta primer mix and a sample-barcoded 5' primer were used in a second PCR of about 7 to 12 cycles. TCRdb fed the 5' RACE reads into MiXCR, producing one record per CDR3 protein. The table shows 1.8 million or so distinct CDR3 sequences, with around 40% occurring only once. The sample comprised blood. The receptors here all came from a human donor in good health.

Comments on this clonotype: One end of the junction fails to match germline, which may point to a read error. The chain couples TRBV7-2 to TRBJ1-2; 7 nucleotides agree with TRBD1. The CDR3 is 13 amino acids. The germline gives CDR1 SGHTA, CDR2 FQGNSA. The CDR3 protein is CVSSLGQDYGYTF. The CDR3 coding sequence is TGTGTCAGCAGCCTTGGACAGGACTATGGCTACACCTTC. The full variable domain, in which reference TRBV7-2 and TRBJ1-2 provide the parts outside the CDR3, is GAGVSQSPSNKVTEKGKDVELRCDPISGHTALYWYRQSLGQGLEFLIYFQGNSAPDKSGLPSDRFSAERTGGSVSTLTIQRTQQEDSAVYLCVSSLGQDYGYTFGSGTRLTVV.

This clonotype showed up many times. An end of the junction differs from the germline gene, which may be a read error. The genes are TRBV12-3 or TRBV12-4 and TRBJ2-5; no clear D. CDR3 size: 13 residues. The CDR3 here is CASRLGTGETQYF. DNA for the CDR3: TGTGCCAGCAGGTTAGGTACCGGAGAGACCCAGTACTTC.

This chain joins TRBV20-1 and TRBJ2-1; 14 bases match TRBD2. The V gene's germline CDR1 is DFQATT and CDR2 SNEGSKA (reference sequence). This CDR3 is built from 15 residues. J lost 8 bases, V lost 6 bases, and 9 bases had no gene match. The CDR3 coding sequence is TGCAGTGCGACTAGCGGGGGGGCTATCGACTATGAGCAGTTCTTC. Protein sequence: CSATSGGAIDYEQFF.

DNA of the CDR3: TGTGCCAGCAGCTTAGAGGGGCGGGGCAAGCAGTTCTTC. Translation gives CASSLEGRGKQFF. The chain carries TRBV7-2 and TRBJ2-1; possible D gene TRBD2, 6 bases. This CDR3 is built from 13 residues. Germline lookup yields CDR1 SGHTA and CDR2 FQGNSA. V lost 1 base, J lost 11 bases, and 12 bases lay in between. The variable domain in full, completed from reference TRBV7-2 and TRBJ2-1, reads GAGVSQSPSNKVTEKGKDVELRCDPISGHTALYWYRQSLGQGLEFLIYFQGNSAPDKSGLPSDRFSAERTGGSVSTLTIQRTQQEDSAVYLCASSLEGRGKQFFGPGTRLTVL.

This clonotype was seen a few times. The rearrangement uses TRBV10-2 and TRBJ2-3, with 8 bases aligning to TRBD2. This CDR3 has 12 residues. After removal of 6 bases from V and 13 bases from J, the junction contained 9 bases not matched to a gene. CDR1 and CDR2 from the germline V gene are WSHSY and SAAADI. DNA for the CDR3: TGCGCCAGCAGGGATCTAGCGGGTGAGGAGTATTTT. Amino acids: CASRDLAGEEYF.

The chain employs TRBV9 and TRBJ2-3, with 7 bases identical to TRBD1. Per germline, CDR1 SGDLS and CDR2 YYNGEE. This CDR3 is 16 amino acids long. V lost 3 bases and J lost 6; bases outside the gene matches: 13. The chain's CDR3 is CASSAHLQGTADTQYF. CDR3 nucleotide sequence: TGTGCCAGCAGCGCTCATCTTCAGGGGACAGCGGATACGCAGTATTTT.

This clonotype was seen more than once but under ten times. The chain couples TRBV29-1 to TRBJ2-1; possible D gene TRBD2, 5 bases. Trimming stripped 4 bases from V and 6 bases from J, with 19 bases between. The CDR3 is 15 residues long. The V gene's germline CDR1 is SQVTM and CDR2 ANQGSEA. The CDR3 here is CSVGRRRWTSNEQFF. CDR3 DNA: TGCAGCGTTGGGCGACGGAGGTGGACTTCCAATGAGCAGTTCTTC.

This clonotype was picked up a small number of times. CDR3 protein: CASSSEGTGVVNEQFF. The CDR3 DNA reads as TGTGCCAGCAGTTCCGAGGGGACAGGGGTAGTGAATGAGCAGTTCTTC. The chain links TRBV6-2 or TRBV6-3 to TRBJ2-1; TRBD1 aligns across 10 bases. V dropped 4 bases and J dropped 7; count of bases not matched to a gene: 10. The length of the CDR3 is 16 residues. Germline CDR1 reads MNHEY; CDR2 reads SVGEGT.

This chain joins TRBV29-1 and TRBJ1-1; D is unresolved. V was shortened by 4 bases and J by 10 bases, with 13 bases between the two germline ends. The CDR3 contains 11 residues. Germline lookup yields CDR1 SQVTM and CDR2 ANQGSEA. DNA for the CDR3: TGCAGCGTTGGCGAGGTTCAGAGAGCTTTCTTT. Translated: CSVGEVQRAFF.

This clonotype was found a few times. The chain is built from TRBV20-1 and TRBJ2-5; 9 nucleotides match TRBD1. The CDR3 runs to 14 residues. The J segment lost 5 bases and the V segment lost 5 bases, leaving 9 bases of the junction unmatched. Germline V lookup: CDR1 DFQATT, CDR2 SNEGSKA (reference sequence). The CDR3 protein is CSADRGFRRETQYF. The DNA of the CDR3 is TGCAGTGCTGACAGGGGGTTTCGTCGGGAGACCCAGTACTTC.

The rearrangement uses TRBV9 and TRBJ1-2; 9 nucleotides agree with TRBD1. Trimming at V came to 2 bases and at J to 8 bases, leaving 7 bases not matched to a gene. The CDR3 extends over 14 amino acids. The germline gives CDR1 SGDLS, CDR2 YYNGEE. Here the CDR3 DNA reads TGTGCCAGCAGCGTCGCTACAGGGACAGGGGGCTACACCTTC. Translation gives CASSVATGTGGYTF.

The V and J genes are TRBV27 and TRBJ1-6, with D maybe TRBD1 (5 bases). The CDR3 is 14 residues long. Looked up from germline, CDR1 is MNHEY and CDR2 is SMNVEV (reference sequence). Trimming cost V 4 bases and J 9 bases, with 13 bases left between them. The CDR3 DNA follows: TGTGCCAGCAGTTCGGGACCAAATCCTTCACCCCTCCACTTT. Translating gives CASSSGPNPSPLHF.

This clonotype was picked up a small number of times. This chain uses TRBV7-2 with TRBJ2-3, with D hard to call. Trimming left V 7 bases short and J 2 bases short, with 13 bases between. The CDR3 is made up of 14 amino acids. Germline V lookup: CDR1 SGHTA, CDR2 FQGNSA. CDR3 region: CASMVDPVTDTQYF. CDR3 DNA sequence: TGTGCCAGCATGGTGGACCCTGTCACAGATACGCAGTATTTT.

As concerns this clonotype: The CDR3 does not end in the conserved phenylalanine or tryptophan, so this is likely a read error. The chain couples TRBV20-1 to TRBJ2-5; possible D gene TRBD1, 5 bases. The germline gives CDR1 DFQATT, CDR2 SNEGSKA (reference sequence). The V gene lost 0 bases and the J gene lost 1 base, with 18 bases spanning the gap. The CDR3 totals 17 residues. In DNA form, the CDR3 reads TGCAGTGCTAGAGACCCGTCGTTTCAGGGCCTCCAAGAGACCCAGTACTGC. This sequence encodes CSARDPSFQGLQETQYC.

The rearrangement links TRBV4-3 to TRBJ1-1; the D is unclear. V shed 0 bases and J shed 1 base, with 9 bases lying between them. CDR1 LGHNA and CDR2 YSLEER come from the germline V gene. The CDR3 sequence is 15 residues long. The chain's CDR3 is CASSQDGRANTEAFF. The CDR3 DNA reads as TGCGCCAGCAGCCAAGATGGCAGAGCGAACACTGAAGCTTTCTTT.

The genes are TRBV7-9 and TRBJ1-2, with 8 bases matching TRBD1. V shed 5 bases and J 5 bases; nucleotides not matched to a gene: 7. Germline CDR1 is SEHNR and CDR2 is FQNEAQ (reference sequence). This CDR3 spans 14 amino acids. The CDR3 is CASSPGGWDYGYTF. The CDR3 DNA follows: TGTGCCAGCAGCCCAGGGGGCTGGGATTATGGCTACACCTTC.

The rearrangement uses TRBV5-5 and TRBJ1-2; D remains unclear. The CDR3 is 14 amino acids. The V and J ends lost 1 base and 3 bases respectively, with 10 bases between them. Germline CDR1 and CDR2: SGHKS and YYEKEE (reference sequence). CDR3 coding DNA: TGTGCCAGCAGCTTGCTGGAGTGGGACTATGGCTACACCTTC. It codes for CASSLLEWDYGYTF.

This clonotype came up a few times. This chain links TRBV6-5 with TRBJ1-1; 7 positions agree with TRBD1. The CDR3 totals 16 residues. The J segment lost 5 bases and the V segment lost 2 bases, leaving 11 bases of the junction unmatched. Per the germline V gene, CDR1 is MNHEY and CDR2 is SVGAGI. The CDR3 protein is CASSYRRQGGGTEAFF. The CDR3 DNA reads as TGTGCCAGCAGTTACAGGCGACAGGGAGGGGGAACTGAAGCTTTCTTT.

The V call is TRBV6-2 or TRBV6-3, the J call TRBJ2-3; no firm D call. This CDR3 has 13 residues. Per the germline V gene, CDR1 is MNHEY and CDR2 is SVGEGT. The V end was cut by 2 bases, the J end by 7 bases, with 10 bases between. The CDR3 reads CASSYGASNTQYF. As DNA, the CDR3 is TGTGCCAGCAGTTACGGTGCGAGCAATACGCAGTATTTT.

This clonotype was seen ten or more times. The V call is TRBV29-1, the J call TRBJ2-1, with D perhaps TRBD2 (7 bases). The CDR3 runs to 12 residues. Germline assignment: CDR1 SQVTM and CDR2 ANQGSEA. Trimming removed 6 bases at V and 7 bases at J, with 13 bases between. In DNA, the CDR3 is TGCAGCGTCGCACAGGGAGGGAATGAGCAGTTCTTC. Protein product: CSVAQGGNEQFF.

This clonotype was seen at least ten times. The chain recombines TRBV4-3 with TRBJ2-7; 7 nucleotides line up with TRBD1. The CDR3 contains 14 residues. Trimming took 4 bases from V and 2 from J; bases not matched to a gene: 5. Germline CDR1 LGHNA, CDR2 YSLEER. In DNA, the CDR3 is TGCGCCAGCAGCCGCAAACAGGGGACCTACGAGCAGTACTTC. It codes for CASSRKQGTYEQYF.

This sequence joins TRBV6-1 and TRBJ2-5; D possibly corresponds to TRBD2 (5 bases). The CDR3 extends over 13 amino acids. The V gene's germline CDR1 is MNHNS and CDR2 SASEGT. V lost 7 bases and J 0 bases, leaving 9 bases between the germline ends. CDR3 loop: CASNGLYQETQYF. The CDR3 DNA follows: TGTGCCAGCAACGGACTGTACCAAGAGACCCAGTACTTC.

This chain uses TRBV9 with TRBJ2-3, with TRBD1 identical over 11 bases. With V trimmed by 4 bases and J by 6 bases, 7 bases remained unmatched. The CDR3 loop spans 15 amino acids. In germline, CDR1 is SGDLS, CDR2 YYNGEE. The DNA for the CDR3 is TGTGCCAGCAGCAGAAGGGACAGGGGGATCGATACGCAGTATTTT. Translating gives CASSRRDRGIDTQYF.

The genes are TRBV6-2 or TRBV6-3 and TRBJ2-7; no reliable D call. The V and J ends lost 6 bases and 0 bases respectively, with 12 bases between them. CDR3 length: 14 amino acids. Germline CDR1 and CDR2: MNHEY and SVGEGT. In nucleotides, the CDR3 is TGTGCCAGCAGCCCAGAACTCTCCTCCTACGAGCAGTACTTC. Protein: CASSPELSSYEQYF.

This chain uses TRBV2 with TRBJ1-5; D remains unclear. Germline V gives CDR1 SNHLY, CDR2 FYNNEI. V shed 3 bases and J shed 2 bases, with 8 bases lying between them. The CDR3 sequence is 14 residues long. The CDR3 is CASSESMGNQPQHF. CDR3 DNA: TGTGCCAGCAGTGAGAGTATGGGCAATCAGCCCCAGCATTTT.